This entry lists 5 T cell receptor beta chains sequenced from one sample in a study of beta chain features in type 1 diabetes. Every isolated RNA sample was fully reverse transcribed, so sequencing captured expressed TCRB transcripts. The method was immunoSEQ multiplex PCR; TCRdb's version includes in-frame clones alone and lacks a portion of them. The sample consists of hundreds of thousands of clones, roughly a sixth of them appearing once. The specimen sequenced was naive CD4+ T cells from blood. These receptors originate from a man between 18 and 35 years old in good health.

A word on this clone: Additional DNA sequences in this sample encode the identical CDR3. This chain uses TRBV7-3 with TRBJ1-2; perhaps TRBD1 as D (5 bases). V lost 5 bases to trimming and J lost 2 bases, with 9 bases between them. Germline values: CDR1 SGHTA, CDR2 FQGTGA. The CDR3 runs 13 residues. CDR3 loop: CASSLGRNYGYTF. CDR3 coding DNA: TGTGCCAGCAGCCTGGGACGGAACTATGGCTACACCTTC.

The table lists this clone with a few counts. The chain links TRBV19 to TRBJ1-1; no clear D gene. V was pared by 8 bases and J by 10 bases, with 11 bases between. In germline, CDR1 is LNHDA, CDR2 SQIVND (reference sequence). This CDR3 region has 10 residues. CDR3 region: CASWGSGAFF. Here the CDR3 DNA reads TGTGCCAGTTGGGGATCGGGAGCTTTCTTT.

The gene calls are TRBV28 and TRBJ2-7; 9 bases are shared with TRBD1. The CDR3 has 16 residues. Germline V gives CDR1 MDHEN, CDR2 SYDVKM. After removal of 4 bases from V and 3 bases from J, the junction contained 10 bases not matched to a gene. CDR3 in DNA: TGTGCCAGCAGTTCCCGCCCGGGACAGGGTTACTACGAGCAGTACTTC. Its translation: CASSSRPGQGYYEQYF. Supplemented by reference TRBV28 and TRBJ2-7, the full variable domain reads DVKVTQSSRYLVKRTGEKVFLECVQDMDHENMFWYRQDPGLGLRLIYFSYDVKMKEKGDIPEGYSVSREKKERFSLILESASTNQTSMYLCASSSRPGQGYYEQYFGPGTRLTVT.

This clone has just a few counts. The chain carries TRBV25-1 and TRBJ2-2, with a tentative D call TRBD2 (6 bases). The V end was cut by 7 bases, the J end by 1 base, with 10 bases between. CDR1 and CDR2 from the germline V gene are MGHDK and SYGVNS. The CDR3 is 14 residues long. CDR3 bases: TGTGCCAGCAAAGCGGGCGGGAACACCGGGGAGCTGTTTTTT. Protein sequence: CASKAGGNTGELFF.

There are a few counts of this clone. The chain is built from TRBV27 and TRBJ2-1, with TRBD1 matching 10 bases. Trimming took 6 bases from V and 1 from J; bases not matched to a gene: 12. The CDR3 length is 18 residues. Per the germline V gene, CDR1 is MNHEY and CDR2 is SMNVEV (reference sequence). The CDR3 loop is CASRRDRGPSESYNEQFF. The CDR3 bases are TGTGCCAGCAGGCGGGACAGGGGACCTTCCGAGTCCTACAATGAGCAGTTCTTC.